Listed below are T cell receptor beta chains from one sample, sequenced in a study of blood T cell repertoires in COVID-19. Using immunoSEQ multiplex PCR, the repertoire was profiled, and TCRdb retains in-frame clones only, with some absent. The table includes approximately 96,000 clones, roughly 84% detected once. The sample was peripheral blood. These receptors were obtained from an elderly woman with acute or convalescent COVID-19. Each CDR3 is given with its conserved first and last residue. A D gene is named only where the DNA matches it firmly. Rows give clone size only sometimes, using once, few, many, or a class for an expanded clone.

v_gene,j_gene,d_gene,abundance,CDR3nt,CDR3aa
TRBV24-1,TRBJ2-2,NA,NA,TGTGCCACCAGTGAGGCACAGGGTGCCGGGGAGCTGTTTTTT,CATSEAQGAGELFF
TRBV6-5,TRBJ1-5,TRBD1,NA,TGTGCCAGCAGCAGAGGGGGCGGTAGCAATCAGCCCCAGCATTTT,CASSRGGGSNQPQHF
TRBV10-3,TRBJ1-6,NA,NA,TGTGCCATCAGTGATTCCGACACGGAAGATTCACCCCTCCACTTT,CAISDSDTEDSPLHF
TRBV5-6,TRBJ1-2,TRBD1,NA,TGTGCCAGCAGCCCGGGACAGGGGGCTCTAGACTATGGCTACACCTTC,CASSPGQGALDYGYTF
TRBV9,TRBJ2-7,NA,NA,TGTGCCAGCAGCCCGGTGGGAGGAGGGTACGAGCAGTACTTC,CASSPVGGGYEQYF
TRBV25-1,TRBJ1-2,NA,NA,TGTGCCAGCAGTGAGGGGGGGGTGTACTCTAACTATGGCTACACCTTC,CASSEGGVYSNYGYTF
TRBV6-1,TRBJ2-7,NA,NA,TGTGCCAGCAGTGAATCAGGCTACGAGCAGTACTTC,CASSESGYEQYF
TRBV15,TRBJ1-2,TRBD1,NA,TGTGCCACCAGCAGGGACATTCAGGGGGCGCGTTTTGGCTACACCTTC,CATSRDIQGARFGYTF
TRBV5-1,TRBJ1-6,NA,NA,TGCGCCAGCAGCTTGAAATCGAGCTCCTATAATTCACCCCTCCACTTT,CASSLKSSSYNSPLHF
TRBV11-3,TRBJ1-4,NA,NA,TGTGCCAGCAGCCTTAAGATAGGAGGCGTCAAGACTTTT,CASSLKIGGVKTF
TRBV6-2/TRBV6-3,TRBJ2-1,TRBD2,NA,TGTGCCAGCAGTACCCGACTAGCGGGTGGGCGCAATGAGCAGTTCTTC,CASSTRLAGGRNEQFF
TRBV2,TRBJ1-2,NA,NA,TGTGCCAGCAGTGATCCTTCAGGGAAGGGAGGCTACACCTTC,CASSDPSGKGGYTF
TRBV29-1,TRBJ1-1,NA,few,TGCAGCGTTGGGGGGACACTCCTGTCGAACACTGAAGCTTTCTTT,CSVGGTLLSNTEAFF
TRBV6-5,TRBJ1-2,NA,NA,TGTGCCAGCAGTCCACAACAGGGCGGTGGCTACACCTTC,CASSPQQGGGYTF
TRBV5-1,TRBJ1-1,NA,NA,TGCGCCAGCAGCTTGGGGCGGCAGATCATGAACACTGAAGCTTTCTTT,CASSLGRQIMNTEAFF
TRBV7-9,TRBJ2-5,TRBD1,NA,TGTGCCAGCAGCTTCGGGACAGCATCCGAGACCCAGTACTTC,CASSFGTASETQYF
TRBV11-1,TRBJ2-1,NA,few,TGTGCCAGCAGTTTGACAGTCTACAATGAGCAGTTCTTC,CASSLTVYNEQFF
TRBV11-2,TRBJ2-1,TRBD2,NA,TGTGCCAGCAGCTTGGTAGCGGGGGGCCCCCGGTACAATGAGCAGTTCTTC,CASSLVAGGPRYNEQFF
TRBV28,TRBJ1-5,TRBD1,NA,TGTGCCAGCAGCGTCCGTCGACAGGGGAATCAGCCCCAGCATTTT,CASSVRRQGNQPQHF
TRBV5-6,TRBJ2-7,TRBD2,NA,TGTGCCAGCAGCTTAGGACTAGCGATCTACGAGCAGTACTTC,CASSLGLAIYEQYF
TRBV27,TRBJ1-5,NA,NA,TGTGCCAGCAGTCTCCAGGGAAGGAGTCAGCCCCAGCATTTT,CASSLQGRSQPQHF
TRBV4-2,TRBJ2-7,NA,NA,TGTGCCAGCAGCCAAGATTTACAGGCTAAGTTTCACTTC,CASSQDLQAKFHF